This T cell receptor (beta chain) stems from a study of shared clonotypes between healthy human individuals. General study results and limits: The study generally estimated greater richness for naive than memory subsets. Relative to clonotypes present in all four donors, those not shared had lower generation probabilities.

The CDR3 length is 13 residues. The germline gives CDR1 SNHLY, CDR2 FYNNEI. Trimming took off 6 bases at V and 2 bases at J, with 8 bases between the two ends. About this clone itself: Its antigen is as yet unknown.

Sorted subsets were amplified in replicate PCRs using around 220 ng DNA, 30,000 to 35,000 T cell genomes. Only in-frame clones appear in the TCRdb table, and some are missing; sequencing was by immunoSEQ multiplex PCR. The table lists about a million clones, over 60% of them singletons. The chain combines TRBV2 with TRBJ2-1, with D perhaps matching TRBD1 (5 bases). The sequencing sample was made of memory CD4+ T cells sorted from blood. Subset defined: CD45RA-negative fraction. The sequence was obtained from a man between 18 and 29 years old in good health. The chain's CDR3 is CASRQDTYNEQFF. CDR3 DNA sequence: TGTGCCAGCAGGCAGGACACCTACAATGAGCAGTTCTTC.